This entry is about one T cell receptor (beta chain). Its antigen is still unknown. This sample was taken from a study of post-analysis software for immune sequencing data. Overall study context: Relapsing-remitting, secondary progressive and progressive-relapsing multiple sclerosis were all included among the disease courses. Study conclusions and caveats: By F measure, strong co-clustering occurred among samples prepared in the same batch. Patients used about five TRBV segments, including TRBV5-6, TRBV5-1 and TRBV20-1, more often than controls.

V was cut by 0 bases and J by 6 bases, with 22 bases left in between. The germline gives CDR1 DFQATT, CDR2 SNEGSKA (reference sequence). The CDR3 sequence is 17 residues long. Incorporated into the TCR beta cDNA libraries were unique molecular identifiers, which served to reduce PCR and sequencing biases. TCRdb processed the PCR reads anew with MiXCR; each CDR3 protein has one entry. The profile shows a few hundred thousand distinct CDR3 sequences, about a third of them singletons. This clonotype originated in a girl under 18 with multiple sclerosis. The genes are TRBV20-1 and TRBJ2-3, with D perhaps matching TRBD1 (6 bases). The specimen was blood. CDR3 region: CSARDQQRGTLRDTQYF. CDR3 sequence (DNA): TGCAGTGCTAGAGATCAGCAAAGGGGGACACTCCGGGATACGCAGTATTTT.